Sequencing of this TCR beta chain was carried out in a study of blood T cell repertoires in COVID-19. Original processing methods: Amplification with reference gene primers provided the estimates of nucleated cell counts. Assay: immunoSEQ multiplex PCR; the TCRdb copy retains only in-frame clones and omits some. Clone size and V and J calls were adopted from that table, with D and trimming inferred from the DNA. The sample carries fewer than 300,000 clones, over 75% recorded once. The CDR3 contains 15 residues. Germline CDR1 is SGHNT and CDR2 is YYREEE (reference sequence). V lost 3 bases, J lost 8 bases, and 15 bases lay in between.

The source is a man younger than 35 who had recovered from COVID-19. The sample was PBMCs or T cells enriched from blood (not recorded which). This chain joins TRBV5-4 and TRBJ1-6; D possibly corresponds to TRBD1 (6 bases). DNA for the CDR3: TGTGCCAGCAGCTCGGATACAGGGTCCTATTCACCCCTCCACTTT. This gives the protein CASSSDTGSYSPLHF. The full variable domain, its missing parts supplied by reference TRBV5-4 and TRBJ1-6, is ETGVTQSPTHLIKTRGQQVTLRCSSQSGHNTVSWYQQALGQGPQFIFQYYREEENGRGNFPPRFSGLQFPNYSSELNVNALELDDSALYLCASSSDTGSYSPLHFGNGTRLTVT.